This TCR beta chain was captured by sequencing in a study of blood T cell repertoires in COVID-19. This table comes from immunoSEQ multiplex PCR, and its TCRdb copy is limited to in-frame clones, with some not included. The sample consists of 280,000 or so clones, around nine tenths of them appearing once. The CDR3 is 15 amino acids. Trimming removed 3 bases from V and 5 bases from J; junction bases left unmatched: 4. CDR1 and CDR2 (germline): KGHSH, LQKENI. The sample consisted of PBMCs or T cells enriched from blood (not recorded which). The sequence was obtained from a woman aged 40 to 50 who had recovered from COVID-19. V and J are TRBV18 and TRBJ1-6; TRBD1 matches at 7 bases. The CDR3: CASSPAGQHNSPLHF. DNA for the CDR3: TGTGCCAGCTCACCGGCGGGACAGCATAATTCACCCCTCCACTTT.